This TCR beta chain appears in the sequencing data of a study of siplizumab effects on memory and regulatory T cells. Measured with immunoSEQ multiplex PCR; TCRdb has only the in-frame clones, and not every one. The profile covers 95,000 to 110,000 clones, with 85% to 95% appearing a single time and approximately 0.62% taken by the ten largest. Germline V gene data show CDR1 as MNHNS and CDR2 as SASEGT. The CDR3 runs to 15 residues. Unmatched junction bases numbered 8, after V lost 6 bases and J lost 5 bases. The rearrangement joins TRBV6-1 to TRBJ2-5; 11 positions agree with TRBD1. This receptor was obtained from a human donor in good health. Sequencing input: Tregs sorted from blood. The CDR3 DNA sequence: TGTGCCAGCAGGAAGGGACAGGGGGTTGGGGAGACCCAGTACTTC. It encodes CASRKGQGVGETQYF.